This T cell receptor (beta chain) was recorded in a study of shared clonotypes between healthy human individuals. Generated by immunoSEQ multiplex PCR, the TCRdb table keeps only in-frame clones and is missing some. The profile shows around 2.5 million clones, more than 85% of them singletons. The CDR3 is 13 residues long. Germline V gene lookup returns CDR1 KGHSH and CDR2 LQKENI. Trimming pared 6 bases from V and 0 bases from J, leaving 9 bases between. This TCR derives from a young man in good health. Some clones in this sample may be carry-over from other donors' samples. V is TRBV18 and J is TRBJ2-7; either TRBD1 or TRBD2 may fit D (6 bases each). Sequenced material: naive CD4+ T cells from PBMCs. Subset given: CD45RA+ positively selected. The CDR3 DNA is TGTGCCAGCTCCCGGGGGCCCTCCTACGAGCAGTACTTC. Protein product: CASSRGPSYEQYF.